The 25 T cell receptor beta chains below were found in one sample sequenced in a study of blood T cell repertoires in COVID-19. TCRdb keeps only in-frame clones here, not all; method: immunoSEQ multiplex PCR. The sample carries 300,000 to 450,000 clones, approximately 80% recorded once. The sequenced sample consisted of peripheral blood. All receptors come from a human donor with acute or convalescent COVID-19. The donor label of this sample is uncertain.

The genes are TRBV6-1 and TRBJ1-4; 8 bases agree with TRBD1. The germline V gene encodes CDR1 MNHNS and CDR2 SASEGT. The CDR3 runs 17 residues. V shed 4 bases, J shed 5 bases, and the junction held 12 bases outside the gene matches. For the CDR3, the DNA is TGTGCCAGCAGTGCTGGGACAGGATACTATCAGAATGAAAAACTGTTTTTT. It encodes CASSAGTGYYQNEKLFF.

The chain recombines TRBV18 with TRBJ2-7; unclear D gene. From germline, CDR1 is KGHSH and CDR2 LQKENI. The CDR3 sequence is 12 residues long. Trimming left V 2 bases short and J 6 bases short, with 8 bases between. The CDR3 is CASSPTGTEQYF. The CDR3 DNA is TGTGCCAGCTCACCAACCGGTACCGAGCAGTACTTC.

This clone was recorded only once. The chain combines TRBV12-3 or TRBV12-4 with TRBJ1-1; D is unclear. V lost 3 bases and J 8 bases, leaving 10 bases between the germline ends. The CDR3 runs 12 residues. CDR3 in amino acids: CASSFFSLEAFF. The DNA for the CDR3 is TGTGCCAGCAGTTTTTTCTCCCTCGAAGCTTTCTTT.

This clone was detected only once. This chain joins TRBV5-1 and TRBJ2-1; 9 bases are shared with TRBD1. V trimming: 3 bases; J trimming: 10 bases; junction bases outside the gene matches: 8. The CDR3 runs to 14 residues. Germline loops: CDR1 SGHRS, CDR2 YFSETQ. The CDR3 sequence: CASSWDGQGREQFF. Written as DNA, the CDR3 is TGCGCCAGCAGCTGGGACGGACAGGGGCGAGAGCAGTTCTTC.

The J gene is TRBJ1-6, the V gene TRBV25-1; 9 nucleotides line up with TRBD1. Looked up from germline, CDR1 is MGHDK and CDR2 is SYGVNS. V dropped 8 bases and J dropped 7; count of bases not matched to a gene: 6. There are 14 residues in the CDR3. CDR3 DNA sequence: TGTGCCAGCTTGGACAGGGGTTGGAATTCACCCCTCCACTTT. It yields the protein CASLDRGWNSPLHF.

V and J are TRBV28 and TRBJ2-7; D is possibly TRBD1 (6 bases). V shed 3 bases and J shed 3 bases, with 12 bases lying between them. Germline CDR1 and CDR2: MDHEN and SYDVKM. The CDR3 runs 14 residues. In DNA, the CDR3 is TGTGCCAGCAGTTTCCCGGACAGTCGCTACGAGCAGTACTTC. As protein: CASSFPDSRYEQYF.

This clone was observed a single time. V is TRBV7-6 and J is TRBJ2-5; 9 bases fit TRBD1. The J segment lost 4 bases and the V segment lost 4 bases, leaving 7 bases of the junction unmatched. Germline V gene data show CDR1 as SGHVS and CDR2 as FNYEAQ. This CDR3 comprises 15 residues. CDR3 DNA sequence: TGTGCCAGCAGCTCACACAGGGGGCGCTTAGAGACCCAGTACTTC. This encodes CASSSHRGRLETQYF.

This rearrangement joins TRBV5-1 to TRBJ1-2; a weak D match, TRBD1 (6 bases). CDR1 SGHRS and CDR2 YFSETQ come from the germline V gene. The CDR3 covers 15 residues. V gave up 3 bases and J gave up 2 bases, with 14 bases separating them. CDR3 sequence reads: CASSSTAGGNYGYTF. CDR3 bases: TGCGCCAGCAGCTCAACTGCGGGGGGCAACTATGGCTACACCTTC.

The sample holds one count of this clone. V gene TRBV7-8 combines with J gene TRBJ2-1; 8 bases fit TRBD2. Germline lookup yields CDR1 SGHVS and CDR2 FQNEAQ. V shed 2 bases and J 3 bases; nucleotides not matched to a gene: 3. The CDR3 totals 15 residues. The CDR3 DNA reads TGTGCCAGCAGCTTAAGACTAGCGAACTACAATGAGCAGTTCTTC. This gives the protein CASSLRLANYNEQFF.

CDR3 protein: CASSDTGSATQYF. The DNA for the CDR3 is TGTGCCAGCAGCGACACAGGTTCGGCGACCCAGTACTTC. The gene calls are TRBV7-7 and TRBJ2-5; D is possibly TRBD1 (5 bases). In germline, CDR1 is SSHAT, CDR2 FNYEAQ (reference sequence). The CDR3 is made up of 13 amino acids. The ends were cut back, 5 bases at V and 7 bases at J, with 14 bases in the middle.

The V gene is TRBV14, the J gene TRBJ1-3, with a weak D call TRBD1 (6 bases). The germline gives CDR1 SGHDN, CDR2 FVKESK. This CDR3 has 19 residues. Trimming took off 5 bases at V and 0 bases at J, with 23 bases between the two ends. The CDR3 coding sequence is TGTGCCAGCAGCGCACAGGGTTATGATGGCCTGCGCTCTGGAAACACCATATATTTT. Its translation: CASSAQGYDGLRSGNTIYF.

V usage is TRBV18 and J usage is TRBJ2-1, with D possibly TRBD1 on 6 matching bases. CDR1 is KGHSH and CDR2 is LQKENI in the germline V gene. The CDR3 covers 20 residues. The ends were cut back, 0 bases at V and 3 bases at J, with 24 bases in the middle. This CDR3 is CASSPPLNARLQGYYNEQFF. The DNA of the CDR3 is TGTGCCAGCTCACCACCTCTTAATGCCCGGCTTCAGGGGTACTACAATGAGCAGTTCTTC.

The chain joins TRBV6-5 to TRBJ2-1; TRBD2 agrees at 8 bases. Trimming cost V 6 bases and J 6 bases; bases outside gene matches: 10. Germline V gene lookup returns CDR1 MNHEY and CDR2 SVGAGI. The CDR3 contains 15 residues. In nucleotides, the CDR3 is TGTGCCAGCAGCTACCAAGGACTAGCAGGCAATGAGCAGTTCTTC. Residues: CASSYQGLAGNEQFF.

The CDR3 nucleotides are TGTGCCAGCACCCCTGGACTCGGGTTAGGCTACACCTTC. This translates into CASTPGLGLGYTF. The V gene is TRBV6-5, the J gene TRBJ1-2; D is unresolved. Germline V gene lookup returns CDR1 MNHEY and CDR2 SVGAGI. The ends were cut back, 7 bases at V and 8 bases at J, with 17 bases in the middle. The CDR3 covers 13 residues.

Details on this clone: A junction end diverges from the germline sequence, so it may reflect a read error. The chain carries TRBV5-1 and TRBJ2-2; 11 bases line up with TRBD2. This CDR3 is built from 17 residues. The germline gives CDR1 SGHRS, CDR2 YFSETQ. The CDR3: CATGGLAGGPLVRGAVF. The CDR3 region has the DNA TGCGCCACCGGCGGCCTAGCGGGGGGACCCCTGGTGCGGGGAGCTGTTTTT.

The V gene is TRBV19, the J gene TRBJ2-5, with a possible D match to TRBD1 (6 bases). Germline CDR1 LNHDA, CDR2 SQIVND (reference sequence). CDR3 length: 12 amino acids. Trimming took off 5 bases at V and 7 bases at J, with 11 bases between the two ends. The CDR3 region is CASSPLGGTQYF. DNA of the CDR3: TGTGCCAGTAGTCCGCTAGGGGGGACCCAGTACTTC.

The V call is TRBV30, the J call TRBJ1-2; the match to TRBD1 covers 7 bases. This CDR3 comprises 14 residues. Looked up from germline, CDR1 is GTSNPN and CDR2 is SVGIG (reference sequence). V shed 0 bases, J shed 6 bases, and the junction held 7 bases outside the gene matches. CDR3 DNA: TGTGCCTGGAGTGTACATGGCAGGGGGGATGGCTACACCTTC. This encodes CAWSVHGRGDGYTF. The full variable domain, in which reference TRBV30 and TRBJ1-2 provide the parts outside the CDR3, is SQTIHQWPATLVQPVGSPLSLECTVEGTSNPNLYWYRQAAGRGLQLLFYSVGIGQISSEVPQNLSASRPQDRQFILSSKKLLLSDSGFYLCAWSVHGRGDGYTFGSGTRLTVV.

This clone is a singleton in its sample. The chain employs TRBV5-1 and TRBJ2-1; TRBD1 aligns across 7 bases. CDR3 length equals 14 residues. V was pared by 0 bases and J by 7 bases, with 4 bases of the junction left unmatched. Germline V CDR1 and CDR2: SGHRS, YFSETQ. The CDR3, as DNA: TGCGCCAGCAGCTTGGCCGACAGGGTAAATGAGCAGTTCTTC. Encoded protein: CASSLADRVNEQFF.

The CDR3: CAMSGQSLTLHF. The CDR3 DNA reads TGTGCCATGTCGGGACAGTCTCTGACCCTCCACTTT. This chain links TRBV2 with TRBJ1-6; the match to TRBD1 covers 7 bases. Germline values: CDR1 SNHLY, CDR2 FYNNEI. V trimming: 10 bases; J trimming: 14 bases; junction bases outside the gene matches: 11. The CDR3 loop spans 12 amino acids.

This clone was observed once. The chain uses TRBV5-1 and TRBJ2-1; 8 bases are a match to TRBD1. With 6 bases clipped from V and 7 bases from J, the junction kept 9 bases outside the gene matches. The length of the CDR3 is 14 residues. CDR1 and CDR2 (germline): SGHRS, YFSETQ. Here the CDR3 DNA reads TGCGCCAGCAACCAGGGGGCGCCCGGGAATGAGCAGTTCTTC. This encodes CASNQGAPGNEQFF. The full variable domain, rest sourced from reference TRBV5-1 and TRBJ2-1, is KAGVTQTPRYLIKTRGQQVTLSCSPISGHRSVSWYQQTPGQGLQFLFEYFSETQRNKGNFPGRFSGRQFSNSRSEMNVSTLELGDSALYLCASNQGAPGNEQFFGPGTRLTVL.

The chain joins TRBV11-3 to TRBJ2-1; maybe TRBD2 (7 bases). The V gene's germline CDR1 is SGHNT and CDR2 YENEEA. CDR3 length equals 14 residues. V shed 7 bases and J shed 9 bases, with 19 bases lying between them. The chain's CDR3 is CASKSGGAWGEQFF. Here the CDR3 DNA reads TGTGCCAGCAAGTCTGGGGGGGCCTGGGGTGAGCAGTTCTTC. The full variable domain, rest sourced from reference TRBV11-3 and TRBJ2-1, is EAGVVQSPRYKIIEKKQPVAFWCNPISGHNTLYWYLQNLGQGPELLIRYENEEAVDDSQLPKDRFSAERLKGVDSTLKIQPAELGDSAVYLCASKSGGAWGEQFFGPGTRLTVL.

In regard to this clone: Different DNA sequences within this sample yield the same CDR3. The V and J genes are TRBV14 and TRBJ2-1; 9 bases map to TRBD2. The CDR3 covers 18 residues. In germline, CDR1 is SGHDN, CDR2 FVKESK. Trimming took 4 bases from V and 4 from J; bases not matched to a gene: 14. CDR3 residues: CASSRLGAGGPAYNEQFF. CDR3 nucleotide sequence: TGTGCCAGCAGCCGTCTCGGGGCGGGGGGGCCGGCTTACAATGAGCAGTTCTTC. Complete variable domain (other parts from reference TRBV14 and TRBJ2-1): EAGVTQFPSHSVIEKGQTVTLRCDPISGHDNLYWYRRVMGKEIKFLLHFVKESKQDESGMPNNRFLAERTGGTYSTLKVQPAELEDSGVYFCASSRLGAGGPAYNEQFFGPGTRLTVL.

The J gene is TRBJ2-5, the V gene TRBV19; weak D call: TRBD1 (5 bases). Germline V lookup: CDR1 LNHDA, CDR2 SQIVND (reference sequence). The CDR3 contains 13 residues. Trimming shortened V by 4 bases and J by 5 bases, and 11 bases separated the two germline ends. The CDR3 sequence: CASSKTVRETQYF. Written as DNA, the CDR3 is TGTGCCAGTAGTAAGACAGTTAGGGAGACCCAGTACTTC.

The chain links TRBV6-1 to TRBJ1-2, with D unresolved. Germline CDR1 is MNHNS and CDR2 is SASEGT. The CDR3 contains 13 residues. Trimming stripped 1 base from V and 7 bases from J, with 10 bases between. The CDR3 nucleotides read TGTGCCAGCAGTGAAGGCCGTCTCGGTGGCTACACCTTC. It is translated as CASSEGRLGGYTF.

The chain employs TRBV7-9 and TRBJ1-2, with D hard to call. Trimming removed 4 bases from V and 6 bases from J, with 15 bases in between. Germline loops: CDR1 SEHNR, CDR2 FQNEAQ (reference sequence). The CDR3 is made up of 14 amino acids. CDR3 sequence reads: CASSSLGLNDGYTF. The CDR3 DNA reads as TGTGCCAGCAGCTCCCTCGGACTGAACGATGGCTACACCTTC.